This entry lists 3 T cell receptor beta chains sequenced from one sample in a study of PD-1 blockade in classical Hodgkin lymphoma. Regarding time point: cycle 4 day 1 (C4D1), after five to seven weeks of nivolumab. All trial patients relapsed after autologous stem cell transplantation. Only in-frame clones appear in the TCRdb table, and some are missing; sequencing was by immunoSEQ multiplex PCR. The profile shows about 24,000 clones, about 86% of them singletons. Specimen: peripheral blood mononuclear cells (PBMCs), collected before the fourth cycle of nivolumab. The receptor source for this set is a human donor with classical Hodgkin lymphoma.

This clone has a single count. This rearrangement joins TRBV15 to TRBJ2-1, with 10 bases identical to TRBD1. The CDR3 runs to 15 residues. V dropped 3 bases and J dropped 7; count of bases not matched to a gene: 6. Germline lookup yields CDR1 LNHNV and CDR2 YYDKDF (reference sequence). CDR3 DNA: TGTGCCACCAGCAGGGACAGGGGGGTGGGGAATGAGCAGTTCTTC. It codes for CATSRDRGVGNEQFF.

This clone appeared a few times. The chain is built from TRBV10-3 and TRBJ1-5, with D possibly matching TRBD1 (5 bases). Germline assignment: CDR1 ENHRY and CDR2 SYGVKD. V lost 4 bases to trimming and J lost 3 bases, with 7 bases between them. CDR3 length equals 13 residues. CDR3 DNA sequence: TGTGCCATCAGTGCGGGGGACAATCAGCCCCAGCATTTT. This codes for CAISAGDNQPQHF.

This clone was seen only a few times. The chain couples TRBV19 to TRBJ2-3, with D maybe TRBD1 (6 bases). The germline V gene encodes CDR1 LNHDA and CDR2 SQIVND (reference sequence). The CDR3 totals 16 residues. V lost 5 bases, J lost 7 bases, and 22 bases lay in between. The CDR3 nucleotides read TGTGCCAGTAGTGTCCCCAGGGGCCCTACCCGTCATACGCAGTATTTT. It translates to CASSVPRGPTRHTQYF.